This T cell receptor beta chain appears in the sequencing data of a study of shared clonotypes between healthy human individuals. Assay used: immunoSEQ multiplex PCR; TCRdb lists only in-frame clones, some missing. The data contain more than 2,000,000 clones, approximately 95% of them singletons. V trimming: 4 bases; J trimming: 0 bases; junction bases outside the gene matches: 6. Germline values: CDR1 SGDLS, CDR2 YYNGEE. This CDR3 is 15 amino acids long. This TCR was recovered from a man in his late teens or twenties in good health. Some clones in this sample may be carry-over from other donors' samples. V gene TRBV9 combines with J gene TRBJ2-7; 8 nucleotides match TRBD2. What was sequenced was naive CD4+ T cells from PBMCs. Documented subset: CD45RA+ positively selected. The chain's CDR3 is CASSLSGTSSYEQYF. The CDR3 bases are TGTGCCAGCAGCCTTAGTGGGACTAGCTCCTACGAGCAGTACTTC.